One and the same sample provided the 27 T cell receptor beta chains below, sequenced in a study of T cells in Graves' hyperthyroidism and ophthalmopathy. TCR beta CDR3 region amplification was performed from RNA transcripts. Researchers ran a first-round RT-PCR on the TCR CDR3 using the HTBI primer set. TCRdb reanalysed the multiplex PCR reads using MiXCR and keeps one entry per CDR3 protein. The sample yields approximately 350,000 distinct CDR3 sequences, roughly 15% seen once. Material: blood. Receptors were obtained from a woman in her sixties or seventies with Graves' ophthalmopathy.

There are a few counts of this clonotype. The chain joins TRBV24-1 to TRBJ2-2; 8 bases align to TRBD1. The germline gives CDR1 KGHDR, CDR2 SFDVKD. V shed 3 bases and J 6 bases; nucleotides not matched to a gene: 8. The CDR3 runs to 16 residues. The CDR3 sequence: CATSDPGQGSPGELFF. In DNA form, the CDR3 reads TGTGCCACCAGTGATCCAGGACAGGGAAGTCCCGGGGAGCTGTTTTTT.

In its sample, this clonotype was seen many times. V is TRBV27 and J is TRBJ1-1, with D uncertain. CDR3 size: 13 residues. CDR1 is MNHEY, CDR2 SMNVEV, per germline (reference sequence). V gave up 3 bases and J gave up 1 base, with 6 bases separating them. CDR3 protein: CASSFARNTEAFF. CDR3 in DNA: TGTGCCAGCAGTTTCGCCAGGAACACTGAAGCTTTCTTT.

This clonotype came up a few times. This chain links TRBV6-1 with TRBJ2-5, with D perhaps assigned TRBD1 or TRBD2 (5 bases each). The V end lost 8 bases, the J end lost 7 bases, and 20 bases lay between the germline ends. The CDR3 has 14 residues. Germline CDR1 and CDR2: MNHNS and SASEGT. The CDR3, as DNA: TGTGCCAGCGGGGGAATAGTTGATTACGGGACCCAGTACTTC. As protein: CASGGIVDYGTQYF.

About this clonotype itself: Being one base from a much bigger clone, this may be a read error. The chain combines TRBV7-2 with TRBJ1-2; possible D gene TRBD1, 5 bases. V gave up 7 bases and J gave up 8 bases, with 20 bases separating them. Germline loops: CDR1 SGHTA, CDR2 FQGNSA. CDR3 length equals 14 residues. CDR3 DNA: TGTGCCAGCATTTCGAGGACCCCACGGGACGGCTACACCTTC. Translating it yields CASISRTPRDGYTF.

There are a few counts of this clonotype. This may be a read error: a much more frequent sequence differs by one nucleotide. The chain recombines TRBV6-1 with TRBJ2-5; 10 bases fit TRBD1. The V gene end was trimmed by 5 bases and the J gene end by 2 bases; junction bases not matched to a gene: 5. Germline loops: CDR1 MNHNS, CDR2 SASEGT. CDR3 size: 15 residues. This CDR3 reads CASSPRDRGQETQYF. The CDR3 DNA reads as TGTGCCAGCAGTCCCCGGGACAGGGGTCAAGAGACCCAGTACTTC.

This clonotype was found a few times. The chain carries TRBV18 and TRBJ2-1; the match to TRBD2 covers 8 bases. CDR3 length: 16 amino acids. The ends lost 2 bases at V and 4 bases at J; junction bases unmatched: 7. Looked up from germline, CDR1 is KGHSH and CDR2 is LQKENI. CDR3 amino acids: CASSPGVAGTYNEQFF. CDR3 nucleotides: TGTGCCAGCTCACCAGGGGTAGCGGGGACTTACAATGAGCAGTTCTTC.

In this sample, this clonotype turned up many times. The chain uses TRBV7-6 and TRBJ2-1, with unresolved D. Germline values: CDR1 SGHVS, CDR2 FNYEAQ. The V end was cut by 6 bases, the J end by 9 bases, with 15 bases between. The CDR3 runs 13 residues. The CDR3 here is CASRPLEHLEQFF. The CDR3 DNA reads TGTGCCAGCAGACCTCTAGAGCATCTTGAGCAGTTCTTC.

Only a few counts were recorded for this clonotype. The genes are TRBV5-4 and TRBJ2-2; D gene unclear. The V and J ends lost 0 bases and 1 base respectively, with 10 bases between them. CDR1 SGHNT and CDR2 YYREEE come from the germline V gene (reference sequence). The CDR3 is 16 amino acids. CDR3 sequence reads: CASSLESRLNTGELFF. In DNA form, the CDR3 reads TGTGCCAGCAGCTTGGAGTCTAGGTTGAACACCGGGGAGCTGTTTTTT.

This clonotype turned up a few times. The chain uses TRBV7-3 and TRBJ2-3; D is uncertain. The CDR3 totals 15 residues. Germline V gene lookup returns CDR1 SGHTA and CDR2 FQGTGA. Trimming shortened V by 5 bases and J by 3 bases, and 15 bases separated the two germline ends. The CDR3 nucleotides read TGTGCCAGCAGCGTCGATCCAGGATTTACAGATACGCAGTATTTT. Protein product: CASSVDPGFTDTQYF.

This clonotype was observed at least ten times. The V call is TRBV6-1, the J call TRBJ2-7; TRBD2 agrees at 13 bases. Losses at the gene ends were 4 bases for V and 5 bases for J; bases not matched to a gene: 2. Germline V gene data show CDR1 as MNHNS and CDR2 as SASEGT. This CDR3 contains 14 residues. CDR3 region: CASSGGLAGHEQYF. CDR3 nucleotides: TGTGCCAGCAGTGGGGGACTAGCGGGACACGAGCAGTACTTC.

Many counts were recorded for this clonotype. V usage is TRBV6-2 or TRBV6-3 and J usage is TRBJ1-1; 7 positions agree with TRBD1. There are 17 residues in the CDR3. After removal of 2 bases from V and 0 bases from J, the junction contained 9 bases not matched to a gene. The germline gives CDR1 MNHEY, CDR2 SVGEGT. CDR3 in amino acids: CASSYSRDSLLNTEAFF. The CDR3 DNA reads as TGTGCCAGCAGTTACAGTCGGGACAGCCTGCTGAACACTGAAGCTTTCTTT.

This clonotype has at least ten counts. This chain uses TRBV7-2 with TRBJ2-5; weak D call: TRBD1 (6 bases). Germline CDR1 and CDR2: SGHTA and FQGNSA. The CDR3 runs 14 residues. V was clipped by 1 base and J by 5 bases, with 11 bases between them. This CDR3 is CASSLGRQGETQYF. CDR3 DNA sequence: TGTGCCAGCAGCTTAGGACGGCAGGGGGAGACCCAGTACTTC.

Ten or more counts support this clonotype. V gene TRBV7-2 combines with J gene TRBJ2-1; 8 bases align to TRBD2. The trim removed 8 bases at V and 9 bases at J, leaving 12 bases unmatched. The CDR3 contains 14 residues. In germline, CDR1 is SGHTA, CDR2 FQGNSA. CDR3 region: CASRYQRESSEQFF. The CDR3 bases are TGTGCCAGCCGCTATCAGCGGGAGTCTAGTGAGCAGTTCTTC.

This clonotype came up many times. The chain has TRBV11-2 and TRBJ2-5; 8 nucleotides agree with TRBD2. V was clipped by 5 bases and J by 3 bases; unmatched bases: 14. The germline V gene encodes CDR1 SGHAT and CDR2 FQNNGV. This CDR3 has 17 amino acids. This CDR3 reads CASSPPPPGLGKETQYF. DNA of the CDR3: TGTGCCAGCAGCCCACCCCCCCCGGGACTAGGGAAAGAGACCCAGTACTTC. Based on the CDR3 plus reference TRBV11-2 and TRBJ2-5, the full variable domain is EAGVAQSPRYKIIEKRQSVAFWCNPISGHATLYWYQQILGQGPKLLIQFQNNGVVDDSQLPKDRFSAERLKGVDSTLKIQPAKLEDSAVYLCASSPPPPGLGKETQYFGPGTRLLVL.

The CDR3: CSARDGDAPSGEQYF. Written as DNA, the CDR3 is TGCAGTGCTAGAGATGGGGATGCCCCTTCTGGGGAGCAGTACTTC. This chain uses TRBV20-1 with TRBJ2-7; D gene uncertain. This CDR3 is 15 amino acids long. V was clipped by 0 bases and J by 7 bases, with 19 bases between them. From germline, CDR1 is DFQATT and CDR2 SNEGSKA (reference sequence).

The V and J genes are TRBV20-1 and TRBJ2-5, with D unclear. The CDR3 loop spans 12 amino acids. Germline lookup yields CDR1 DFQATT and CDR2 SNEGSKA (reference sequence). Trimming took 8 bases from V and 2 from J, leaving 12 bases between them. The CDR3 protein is CSQGLGQETQYF. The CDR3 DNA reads TGCAGTCAAGGCCTTGGGCAAGAGACCCAGTACTTC.

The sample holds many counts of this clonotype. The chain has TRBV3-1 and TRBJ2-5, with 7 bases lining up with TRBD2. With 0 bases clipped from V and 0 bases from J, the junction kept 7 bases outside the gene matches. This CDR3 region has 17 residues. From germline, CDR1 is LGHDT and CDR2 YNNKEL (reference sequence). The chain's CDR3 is CASSQDLGGVYQETQYF. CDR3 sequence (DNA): TGTGCCAGCAGCCAAGACCTGGGGGGGGTGTACCAAGAGACCCAGTACTTC.

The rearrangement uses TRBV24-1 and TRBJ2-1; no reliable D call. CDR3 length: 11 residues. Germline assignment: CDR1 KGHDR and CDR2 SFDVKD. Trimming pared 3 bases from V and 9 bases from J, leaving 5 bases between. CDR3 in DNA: TGTGCCACCAGTGATCCCCGTGAGCAGTTCTTC. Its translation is CATSDPREQFF.

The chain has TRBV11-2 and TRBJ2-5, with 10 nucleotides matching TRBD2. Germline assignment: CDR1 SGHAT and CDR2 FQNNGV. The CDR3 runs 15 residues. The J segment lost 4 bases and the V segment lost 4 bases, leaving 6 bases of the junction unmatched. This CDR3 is CASSSGLARGETQYF. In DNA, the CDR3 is TGTGCCAGCAGCTCGGGACTAGCGAGGGGAGAGACCCAGTACTTC. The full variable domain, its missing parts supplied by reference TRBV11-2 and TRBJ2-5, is EAGVAQSPRYKIIEKRQSVAFWCNPISGHATLYWYQQILGQGPKLLIQFQNNGVVDDSQLPKDRFSAERLKGVDSTLKIQPAKLEDSAVYLCASSSGLARGETQYFGPGTRLLVL.

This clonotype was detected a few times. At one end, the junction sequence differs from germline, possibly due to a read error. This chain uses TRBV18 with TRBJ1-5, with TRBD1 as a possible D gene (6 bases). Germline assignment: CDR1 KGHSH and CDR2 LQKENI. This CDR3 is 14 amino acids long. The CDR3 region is CASSMDSGNQPQHF. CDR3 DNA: TGTGCCAGCTCAATGGACAGTGGCAACCAGCCCCAGCATTTT.

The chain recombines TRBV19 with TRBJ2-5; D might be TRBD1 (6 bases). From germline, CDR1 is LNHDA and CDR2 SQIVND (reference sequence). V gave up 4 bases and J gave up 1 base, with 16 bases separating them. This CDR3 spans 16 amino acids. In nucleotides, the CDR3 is TGTGCCAGTAGTAGGGAATCGCGGACAGTCCAAGAGACCCAGTACTTC. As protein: CASSRESRTVQETQYF.

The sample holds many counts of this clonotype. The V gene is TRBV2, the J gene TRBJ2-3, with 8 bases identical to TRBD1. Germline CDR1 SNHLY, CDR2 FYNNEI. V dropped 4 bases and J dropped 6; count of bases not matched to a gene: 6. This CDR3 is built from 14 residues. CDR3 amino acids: CASSGQGMGDTQYF. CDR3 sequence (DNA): TGTGCCAGCAGTGGACAGGGGATGGGTGATACGCAGTATTTT.

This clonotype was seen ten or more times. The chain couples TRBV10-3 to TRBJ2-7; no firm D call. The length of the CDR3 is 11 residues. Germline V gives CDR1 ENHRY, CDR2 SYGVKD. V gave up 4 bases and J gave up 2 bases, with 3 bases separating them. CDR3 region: CAISGAYEQYF. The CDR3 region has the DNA TGTGCCATCAGTGGCGCCTACGAGCAGTACTTC.

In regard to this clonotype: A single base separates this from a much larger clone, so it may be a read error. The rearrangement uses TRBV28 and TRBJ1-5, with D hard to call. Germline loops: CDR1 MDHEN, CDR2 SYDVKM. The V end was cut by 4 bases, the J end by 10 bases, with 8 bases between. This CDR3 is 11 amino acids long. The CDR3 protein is CASSSPLPQHF. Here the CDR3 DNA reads TGTGCCAGCAGTTCCCCTCTTCCCCAGCATTTT.

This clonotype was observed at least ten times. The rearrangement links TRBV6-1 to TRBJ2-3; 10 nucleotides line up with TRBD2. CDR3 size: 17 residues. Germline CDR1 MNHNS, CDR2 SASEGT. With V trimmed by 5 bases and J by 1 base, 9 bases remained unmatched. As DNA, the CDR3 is TGTGCCAGCAGTATCGGACTAGCGGCTGCGGGCACAGATACGCAGTATTTT. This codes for CASSIGLAAAGTDTQYF.

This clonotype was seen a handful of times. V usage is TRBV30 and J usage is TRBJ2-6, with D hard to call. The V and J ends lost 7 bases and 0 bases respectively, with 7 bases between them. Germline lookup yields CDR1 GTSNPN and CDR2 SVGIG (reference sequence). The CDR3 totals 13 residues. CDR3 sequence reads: CALNPSGANVLTF. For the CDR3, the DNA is TGTGCCTTAAACCCCTCTGGGGCCAACGTCCTGACTTTC. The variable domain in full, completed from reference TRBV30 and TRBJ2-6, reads SQTIHQWPATLVQPVGSPLSLECTVEGTSNPNLYWYRQAAGRGLQLLFYSVGIGQISSEVPQNLSASRPQDRQFILSSKKLLLSDSGFYLCALNPSGANVLTFGAGSRLTVL.

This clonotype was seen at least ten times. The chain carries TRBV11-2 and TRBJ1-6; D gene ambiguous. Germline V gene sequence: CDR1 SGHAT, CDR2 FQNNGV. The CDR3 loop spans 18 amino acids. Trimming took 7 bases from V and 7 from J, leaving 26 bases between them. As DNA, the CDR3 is TGTGCCAGCATCTTTCCCTTCTTAGGACCGATCGGCAATTCACCCCTCCACTTT. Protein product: CASIFPFLGPIGNSPLHF.